The present TCR beta chain was sequenced within a study of blood T cells in healthy people across ages. Study findings and constraints: Observed TCR beta diversity showed a strong correlation with the percentage of naive T cells as measured by flow cytometry.

In the case of this clonotype: Its antigen is not identified.

No fewer than 5.5 micrograms of total RNA were isolated from every sample. PCR was performed a second time for 7 to 11 cycles using a sample-barcoded 5' primer and a J-beta primer mix. MiXCR was run by TCRdb on the 5' RACE reads, yielding one entry per CDR3 protein. The data contain hundreds of thousands of distinct CDR3 sequences, about 28% of them singletons. Specimen: blood. This TCR was sampled from a woman older than 75 in good health.

CDR3 DNA: TGTGCCAGCAGTGAATATCCCCGCAGGGCAAATCAGCCCCAGCATTTT. Amino acid sequence: CASSEYPRRANQPQHF. V is TRBV2 and J is TRBJ1-5; TRBD1 might be the D (5 bases). CDR3 length: 16 residues. The V and J ends lost 2 bases and 4 bases respectively, with 15 bases between them. Looked up from germline, CDR1 is SNHLY and CDR2 is FYNNEI.